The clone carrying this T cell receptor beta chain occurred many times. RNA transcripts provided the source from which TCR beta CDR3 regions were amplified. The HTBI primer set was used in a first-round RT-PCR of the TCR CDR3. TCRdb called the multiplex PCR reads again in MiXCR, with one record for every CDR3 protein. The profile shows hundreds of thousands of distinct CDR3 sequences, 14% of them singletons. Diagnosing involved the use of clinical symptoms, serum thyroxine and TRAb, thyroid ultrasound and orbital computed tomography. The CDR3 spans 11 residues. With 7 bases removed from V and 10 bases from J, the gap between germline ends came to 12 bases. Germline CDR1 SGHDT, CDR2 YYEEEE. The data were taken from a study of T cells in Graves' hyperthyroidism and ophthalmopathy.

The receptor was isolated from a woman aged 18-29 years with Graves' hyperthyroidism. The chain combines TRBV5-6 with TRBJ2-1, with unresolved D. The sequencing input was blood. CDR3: CASSGEGEQFF. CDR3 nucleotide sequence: TGTGCCAGCTCTGGGGAAGGCGAGCAGTTCTTC.